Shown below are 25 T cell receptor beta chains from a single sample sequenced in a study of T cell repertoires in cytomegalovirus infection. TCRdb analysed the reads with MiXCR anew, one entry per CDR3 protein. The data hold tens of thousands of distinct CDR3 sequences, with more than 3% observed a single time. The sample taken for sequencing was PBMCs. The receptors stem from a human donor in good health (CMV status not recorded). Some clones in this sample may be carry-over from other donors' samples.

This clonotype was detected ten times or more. This CDR3 is CASSFLGQIGYTF. The DNA of the CDR3 is TGTGCCAGCAGCTTTTTAGGGCAAATCGGCTACACCTTC. The chain carries TRBV7-6 and TRBJ1-2; no firm D call. CDR1 and CDR2 from the germline V gene are SGHVS and FNYEAQ. This CDR3 comprises 13 residues. V shed 3 bases and J shed 8 bases, with 13 bases lying between them.

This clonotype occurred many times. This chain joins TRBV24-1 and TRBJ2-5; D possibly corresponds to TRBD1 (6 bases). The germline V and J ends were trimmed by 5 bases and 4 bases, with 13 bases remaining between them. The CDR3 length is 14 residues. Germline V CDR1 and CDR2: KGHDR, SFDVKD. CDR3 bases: TGTGCCACCAGTGTCAACAGGGAAGGAGAGACCCAGTACTTC. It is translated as CATSVNREGETQYF.

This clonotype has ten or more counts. The CDR3 sequence: CASSLVKGSAKWTQYF. For the CDR3, the DNA is TGTGCCAGCAGCTTAGTAAAGGGGTCGGCCAAGTGGACCCAGTACTTC. The chain recombines TRBV7-9 with TRBJ2-5; D perhaps matches TRBD1 (5 bases). Germline CDR1 reads SEHNR; CDR2 reads FQNEAQ (reference sequence). The CDR3 is made up of 16 amino acids. V lost 1 base and J lost 7, with 19 bases in between.

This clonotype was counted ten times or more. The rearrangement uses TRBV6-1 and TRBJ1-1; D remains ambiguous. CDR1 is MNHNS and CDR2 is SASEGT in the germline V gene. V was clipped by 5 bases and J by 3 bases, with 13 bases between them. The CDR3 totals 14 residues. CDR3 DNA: TGTGCCAGCAGTCGAAGCGGTGTGGACACTGAAGCTTTCTTT. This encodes CASSRSGVDTEAFF.

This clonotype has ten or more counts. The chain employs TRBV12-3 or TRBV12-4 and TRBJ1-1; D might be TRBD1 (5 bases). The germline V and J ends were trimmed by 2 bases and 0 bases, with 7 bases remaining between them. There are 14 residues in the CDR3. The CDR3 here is CASSLWDVNTEAFF. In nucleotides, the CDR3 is TGTGCCAGCAGTTTATGGGACGTGAACACTGAAGCTTTCTTT.

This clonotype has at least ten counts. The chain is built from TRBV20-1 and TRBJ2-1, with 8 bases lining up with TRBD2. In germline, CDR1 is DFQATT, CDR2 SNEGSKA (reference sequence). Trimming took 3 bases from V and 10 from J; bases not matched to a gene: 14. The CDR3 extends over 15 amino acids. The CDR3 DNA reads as TGCAGTGCTAGTATCGTGTCGGGGGGGAGGGGGGAGCAGTTCTTC. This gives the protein CSASIVSGGRGEQFF.

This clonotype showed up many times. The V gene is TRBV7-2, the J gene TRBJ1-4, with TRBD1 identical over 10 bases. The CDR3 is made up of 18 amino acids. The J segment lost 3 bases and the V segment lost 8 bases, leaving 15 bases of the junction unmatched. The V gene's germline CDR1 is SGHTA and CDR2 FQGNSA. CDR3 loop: CASSSLRDRGRPNEKLFF. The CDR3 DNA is TGTGCCAGCTCCTCCCTGCGGGACAGGGGAAGGCCTAATGAAAAACTGTTTTTT.

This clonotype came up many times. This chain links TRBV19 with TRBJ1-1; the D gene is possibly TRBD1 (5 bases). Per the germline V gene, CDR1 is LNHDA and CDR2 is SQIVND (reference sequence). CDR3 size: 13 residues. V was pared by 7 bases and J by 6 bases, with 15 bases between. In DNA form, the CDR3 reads TGTGCCAGTACGGCAGGGCGTCACGCTGAAGCTTTCTTT. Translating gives CASTAGRHAEAFF. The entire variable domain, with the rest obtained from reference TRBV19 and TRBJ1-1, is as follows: DGGITQSPKYLFRKEGQNVTLSCEQNLNHDAMYWYRQDPGQGLRLIYYSQIVNDFQKGDIAEGYSVSREKKESFPLTVTSAQKNPTAFYLCASTAGRHAEAFFGQGTRLTVV.

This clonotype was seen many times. The CDR3 spells CASRQVPPGGYTF. For the CDR3, the DNA is TGTGCCAGCAGACAGGTCCCCCCGGGAGGCTACACCTTC. The rearrangement links TRBV12-3 or TRBV12-4 to TRBJ1-2, with D tentatively TRBD1 (5 bases). V was pared by 6 bases and J by 8 bases, with 16 bases between. The CDR3 totals 13 residues.

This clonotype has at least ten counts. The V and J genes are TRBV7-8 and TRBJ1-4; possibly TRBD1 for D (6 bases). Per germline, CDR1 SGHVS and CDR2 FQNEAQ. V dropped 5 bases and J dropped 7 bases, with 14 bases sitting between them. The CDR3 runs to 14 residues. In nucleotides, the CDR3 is TGTGCCAGCAGCGCACAGGGTGTGTTTGAAAAACTGTTTTTT. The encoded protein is CASSAQGVFEKLFF.

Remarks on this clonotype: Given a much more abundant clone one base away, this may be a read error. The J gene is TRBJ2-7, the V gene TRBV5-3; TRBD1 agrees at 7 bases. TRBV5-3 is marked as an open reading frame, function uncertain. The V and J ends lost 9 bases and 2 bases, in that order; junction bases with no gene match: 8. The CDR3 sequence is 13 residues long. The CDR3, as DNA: TGTGCCAACACATATCAGGGGGCCTACGAGCAGTACTTC. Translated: CANTYQGAYEQYF.

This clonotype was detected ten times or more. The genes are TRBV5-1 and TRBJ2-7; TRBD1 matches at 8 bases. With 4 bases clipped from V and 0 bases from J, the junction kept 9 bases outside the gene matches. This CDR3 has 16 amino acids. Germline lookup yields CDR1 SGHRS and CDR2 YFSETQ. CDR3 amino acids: CASSPTAGQASYEQYF. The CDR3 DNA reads TGCGCCAGCAGCCCAACGGCGGGACAGGCCTCCTACGAGCAGTACTTC.

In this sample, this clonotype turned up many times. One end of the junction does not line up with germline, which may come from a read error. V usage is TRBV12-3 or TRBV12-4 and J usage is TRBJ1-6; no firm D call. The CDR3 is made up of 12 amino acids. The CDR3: CASSFYDSPLHF. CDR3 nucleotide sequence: TGTGCCAGCAGTTTCTATGATTCACCCCTCCACTTT.

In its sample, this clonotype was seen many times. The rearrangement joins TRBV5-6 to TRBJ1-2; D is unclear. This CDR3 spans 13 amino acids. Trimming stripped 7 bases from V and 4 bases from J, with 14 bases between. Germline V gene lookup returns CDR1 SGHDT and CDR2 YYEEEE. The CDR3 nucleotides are TGTGCCAGCGCTGTTGGAACCTCCTATGGCTACACCTTC. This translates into CASAVGTSYGYTF.

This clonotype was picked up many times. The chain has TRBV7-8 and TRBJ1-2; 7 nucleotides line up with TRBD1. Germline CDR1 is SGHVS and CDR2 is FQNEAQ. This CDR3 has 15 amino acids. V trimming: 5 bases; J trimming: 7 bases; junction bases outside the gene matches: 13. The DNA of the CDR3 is TGTGCCAGCAGCCTCACCCGGACAGGCCCACCTGGCTACACCTTC. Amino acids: CASSLTRTGPPGYTF.

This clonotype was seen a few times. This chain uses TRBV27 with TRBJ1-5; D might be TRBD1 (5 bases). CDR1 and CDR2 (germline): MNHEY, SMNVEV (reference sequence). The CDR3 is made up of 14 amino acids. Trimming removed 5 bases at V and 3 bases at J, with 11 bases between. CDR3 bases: TGTGCCAGCAGTCGGGACGGACTCAATCAGCCCCAGCATTTT. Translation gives CASSRDGLNQPQHF.

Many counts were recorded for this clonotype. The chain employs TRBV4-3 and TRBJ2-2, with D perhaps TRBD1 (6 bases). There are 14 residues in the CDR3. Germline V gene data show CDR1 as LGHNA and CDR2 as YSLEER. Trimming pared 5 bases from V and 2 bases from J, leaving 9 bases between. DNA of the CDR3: TGCGCCAGCAGCAGGGGGAGAAACACCGGGGAGCTGTTTTTT. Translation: CASSRGRNTGELFF.

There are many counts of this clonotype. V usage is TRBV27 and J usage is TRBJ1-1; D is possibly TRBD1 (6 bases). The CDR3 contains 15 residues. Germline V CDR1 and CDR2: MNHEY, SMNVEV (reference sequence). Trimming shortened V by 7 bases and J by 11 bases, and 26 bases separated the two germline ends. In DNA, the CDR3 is TGTGCCAGCATTAAGCACGGGGGCGTCGGGGCCACTGCTTTCTTT. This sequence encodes CASIKHGGVGATAFF.

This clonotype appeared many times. This CDR3 is CASSGTTNTEAFF. The DNA for the CDR3 is TGTGCCAGCAGTGGCACGACGAACACTGAAGCTTTCTTT. The rearrangement links TRBV27 to TRBJ1-1; D call uncertain. Trimming took off 5 bases at V and 1 base at J, with 8 bases between the two ends. This CDR3 has 13 residues. Germline V gene lookup returns CDR1 MNHEY and CDR2 SMNVEV (reference sequence).

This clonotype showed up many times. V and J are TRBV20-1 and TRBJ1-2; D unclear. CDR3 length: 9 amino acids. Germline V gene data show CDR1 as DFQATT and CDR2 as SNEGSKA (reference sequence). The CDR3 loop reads CHSNYGYTF. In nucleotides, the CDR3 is TGCCACAGCAACTATGGCTACACCTTC.

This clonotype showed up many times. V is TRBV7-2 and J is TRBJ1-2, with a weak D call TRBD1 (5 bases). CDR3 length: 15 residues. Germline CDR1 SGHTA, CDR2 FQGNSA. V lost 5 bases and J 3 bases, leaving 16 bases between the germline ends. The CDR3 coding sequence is TGTGCCAGCAGCGCCGCCCCGGGGGGATACTATGGCTACACCTTC. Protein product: CASSAAPGGYYGYTF.

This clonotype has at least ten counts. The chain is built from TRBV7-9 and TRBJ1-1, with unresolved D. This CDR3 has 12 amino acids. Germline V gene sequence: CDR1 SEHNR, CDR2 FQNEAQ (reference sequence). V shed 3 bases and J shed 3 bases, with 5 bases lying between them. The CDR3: CASSLEDTEAFF. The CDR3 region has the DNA TGTGCCAGCAGCTTGGAAGACACTGAAGCTTTCTTT.

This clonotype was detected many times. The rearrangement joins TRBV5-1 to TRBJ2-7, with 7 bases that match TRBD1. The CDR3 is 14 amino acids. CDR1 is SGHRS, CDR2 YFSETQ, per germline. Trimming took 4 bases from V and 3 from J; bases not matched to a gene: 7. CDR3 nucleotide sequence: TGCGCCAGCAGCCTCCGGGCAGGGGGCTACGAGCAGTACTTC. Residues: CASSLRAGGYEQYF. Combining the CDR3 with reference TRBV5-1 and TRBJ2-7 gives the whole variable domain KAGVTQTPRYLIKTRGQQVTLSCSPISGHRSVSWYQQTPGQGLQFLFEYFSETQRNKGNFPGRFSGRQFSNSRSEMNVSTLELGDSALYLCASSLRAGGYEQYFGPGTRLTVT.

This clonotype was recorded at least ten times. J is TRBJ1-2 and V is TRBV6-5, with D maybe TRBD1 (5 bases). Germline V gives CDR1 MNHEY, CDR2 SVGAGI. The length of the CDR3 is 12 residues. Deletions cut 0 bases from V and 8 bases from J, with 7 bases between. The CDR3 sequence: CASSYSGAGYTF. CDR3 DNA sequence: TGTGCCAGCAGTTACTCAGGGGCCGGCTACACCTTC.

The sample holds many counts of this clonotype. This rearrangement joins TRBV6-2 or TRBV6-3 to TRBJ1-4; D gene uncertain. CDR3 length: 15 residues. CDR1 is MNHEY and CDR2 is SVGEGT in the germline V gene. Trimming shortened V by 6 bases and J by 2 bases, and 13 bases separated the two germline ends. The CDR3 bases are TGTGCCAGCAGAGAAGGGAGTACGACTAATGAAAAACTGTTTTTT. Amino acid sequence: CASREGSTTNEKLFF.